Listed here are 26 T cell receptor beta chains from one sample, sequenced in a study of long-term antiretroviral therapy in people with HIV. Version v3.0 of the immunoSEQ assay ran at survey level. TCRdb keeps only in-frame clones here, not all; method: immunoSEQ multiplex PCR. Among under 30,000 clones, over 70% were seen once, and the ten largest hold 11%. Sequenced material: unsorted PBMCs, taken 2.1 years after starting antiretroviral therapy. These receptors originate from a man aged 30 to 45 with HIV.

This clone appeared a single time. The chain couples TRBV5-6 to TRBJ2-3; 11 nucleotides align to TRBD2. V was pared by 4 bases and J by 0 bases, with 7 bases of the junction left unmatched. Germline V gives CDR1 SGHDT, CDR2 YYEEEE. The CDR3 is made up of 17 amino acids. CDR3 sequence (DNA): TGTGCCAGCAGCGGGGGGACTAGCGGAACTAGCACAGATACGCAGTATTTT. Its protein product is CASSGGTSGTSTDTQYF. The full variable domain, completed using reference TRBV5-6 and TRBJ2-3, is DAGVTQSPTHLIKTRGQQVTLRCSPKSGHDTVSWYQQALGQGPQFIFQYYEEEERQRGNFPDRFSGHQFPNYSSELNVNALLLGDSALYLCASSGGTSGTSTDTQYFGPGTRLTVL.

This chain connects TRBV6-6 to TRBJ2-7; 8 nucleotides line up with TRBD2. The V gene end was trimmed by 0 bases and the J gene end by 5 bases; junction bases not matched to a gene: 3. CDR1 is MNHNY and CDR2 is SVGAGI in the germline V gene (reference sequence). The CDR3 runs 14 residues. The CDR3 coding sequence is TGTGCCAGCAGTTACTCCGGGAGGGAGGACGAGCAGTACTTC. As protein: CASSYSGREDEQYF.

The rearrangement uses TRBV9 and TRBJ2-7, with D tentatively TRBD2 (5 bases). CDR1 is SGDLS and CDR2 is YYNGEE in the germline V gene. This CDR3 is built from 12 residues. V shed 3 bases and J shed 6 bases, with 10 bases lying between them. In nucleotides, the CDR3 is TGTGCCAGCAGCGGACACGGGATCGAGCAGTACTTC. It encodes CASSGHGIEQYF.

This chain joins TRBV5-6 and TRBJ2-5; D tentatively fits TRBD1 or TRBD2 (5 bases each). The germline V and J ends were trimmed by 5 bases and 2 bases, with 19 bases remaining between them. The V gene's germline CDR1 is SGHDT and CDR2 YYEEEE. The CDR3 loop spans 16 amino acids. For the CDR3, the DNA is TGTGCCAGCAGTCGAGGGGCAGGGCTGCGGCAAGAGACCCAGTACTTC. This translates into CASSRGAGLRQETQYF.

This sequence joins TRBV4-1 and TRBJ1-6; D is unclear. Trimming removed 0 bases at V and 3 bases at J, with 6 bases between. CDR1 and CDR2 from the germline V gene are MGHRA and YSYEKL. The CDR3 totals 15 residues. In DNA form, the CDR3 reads TGCGCCAGCAGCCAAGATCTGATCTATAATTCACCCCTCCACTTT. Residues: CASSQDLIYNSPLHF.

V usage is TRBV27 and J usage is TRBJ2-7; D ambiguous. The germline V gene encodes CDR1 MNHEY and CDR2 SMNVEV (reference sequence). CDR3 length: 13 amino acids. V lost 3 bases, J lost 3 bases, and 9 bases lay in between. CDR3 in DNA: TGTGCCAGCAGTTTTGGCGCATACTACGAGCAGTACTTC. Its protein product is CASSFGAYYEQYF.

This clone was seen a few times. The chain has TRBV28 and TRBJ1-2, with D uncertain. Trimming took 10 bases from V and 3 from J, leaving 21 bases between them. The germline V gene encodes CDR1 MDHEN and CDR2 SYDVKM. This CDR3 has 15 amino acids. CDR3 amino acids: CANLPGLGGHYGYTF. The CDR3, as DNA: TGTGCCAACCTACCCGGCCTCGGCGGACACTATGGCTACACCTTC.

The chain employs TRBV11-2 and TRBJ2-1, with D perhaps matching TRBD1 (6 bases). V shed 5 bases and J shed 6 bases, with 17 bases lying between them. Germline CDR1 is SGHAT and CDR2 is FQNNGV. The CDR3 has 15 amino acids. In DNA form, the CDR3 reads TGTGCCAGCAGCGGGGGTCTGGGACACTTCAATGAGCAGTTCTTC. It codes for CASSGGLGHFNEQFF.

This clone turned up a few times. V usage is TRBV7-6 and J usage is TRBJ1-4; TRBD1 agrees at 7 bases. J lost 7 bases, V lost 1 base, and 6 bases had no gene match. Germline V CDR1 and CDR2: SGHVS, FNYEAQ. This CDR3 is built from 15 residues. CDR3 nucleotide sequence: TGTGCCAGCAGCTTAGAACAGGGGAGCGGTGAAAAACTGTTTTTT. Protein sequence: CASSLEQGSGEKLFF.

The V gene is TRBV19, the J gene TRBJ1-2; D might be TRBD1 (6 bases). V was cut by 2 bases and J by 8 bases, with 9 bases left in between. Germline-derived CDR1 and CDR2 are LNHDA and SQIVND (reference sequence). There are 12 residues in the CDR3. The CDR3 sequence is CASSITGTGYTF. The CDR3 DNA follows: TGTGCCAGTAGTATAACAGGGACCGGCTACACCTTC.

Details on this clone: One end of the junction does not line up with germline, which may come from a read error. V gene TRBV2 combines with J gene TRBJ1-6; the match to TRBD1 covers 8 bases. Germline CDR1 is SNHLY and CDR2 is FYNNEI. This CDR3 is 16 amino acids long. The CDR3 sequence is CASSEGPGTGSSTLHF. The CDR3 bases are TGTGCCAGCAGTGAAGGACCCGGGACAGGTTCTTCAACCCTCCACTTT.

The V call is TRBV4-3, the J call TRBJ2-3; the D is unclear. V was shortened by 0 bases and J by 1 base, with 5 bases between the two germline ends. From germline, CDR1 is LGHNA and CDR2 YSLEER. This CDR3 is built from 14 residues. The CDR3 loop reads CASSQDSGTDTQYF. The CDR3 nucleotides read TGCGCCAGCAGCCAAGATTCGGGCACAGATACGCAGTATTTT.

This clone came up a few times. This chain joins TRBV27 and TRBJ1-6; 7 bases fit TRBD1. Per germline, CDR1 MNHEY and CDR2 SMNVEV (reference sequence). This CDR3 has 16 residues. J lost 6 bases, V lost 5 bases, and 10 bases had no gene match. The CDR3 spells CASSVEGASRNSPLHF. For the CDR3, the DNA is TGTGCCAGCAGTGTCGAGGGGGCATCCCGTAATTCACCCCTCCACTTT.

In DNA, the CDR3 is TGTGCCAGCAGCCATAGGTACGGTACTGAAGCTTTCTTT. As protein: CASSHRYGTEAFF. The V and J genes are TRBV14 and TRBJ1-1; D is unclear. V lost 3 bases, J lost 5 bases, and 10 bases lay in between. The CDR3 consists of 13 residues. Per germline, CDR1 SGHDN and CDR2 FVKESK.

The DNA of the CDR3 is TGTGCCAGCAGCCTTGGACAGGGGGATTTGGCTGGCTACACCTTC. Translating it yields CASSLGQGDLAGYTF. The chain couples TRBV9 to TRBJ1-2; TRBD1 matches 10 bases. Germline V CDR1 and CDR2: SGDLS, YYNGEE. The junction had 10 bases not matched to a gene; V was cut back by 4 bases and J by 7 bases. The CDR3 length is 15 residues.

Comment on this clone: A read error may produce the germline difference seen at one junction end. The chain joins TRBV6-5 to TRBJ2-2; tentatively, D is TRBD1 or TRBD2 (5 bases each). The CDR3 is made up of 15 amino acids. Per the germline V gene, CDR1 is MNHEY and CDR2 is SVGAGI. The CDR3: CASSRGTPKTGELFF. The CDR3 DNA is TGTGCCAGCAGTCGAGGGACCCCGAAGACCGGGGAGCTGTTTTTT.

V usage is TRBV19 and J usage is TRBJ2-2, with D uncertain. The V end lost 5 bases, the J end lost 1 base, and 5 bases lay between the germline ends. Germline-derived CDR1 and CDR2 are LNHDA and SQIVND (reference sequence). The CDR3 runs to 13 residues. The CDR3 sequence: CASSWGNTGELFF. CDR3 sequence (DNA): TGTGCCAGTAGTTGGGGGAACACCGGGGAGCTGTTTTTT.

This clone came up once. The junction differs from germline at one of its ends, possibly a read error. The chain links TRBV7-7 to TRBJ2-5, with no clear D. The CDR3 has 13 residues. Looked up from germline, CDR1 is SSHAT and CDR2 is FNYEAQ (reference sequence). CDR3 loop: CASSRNDWETQYF. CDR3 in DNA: TGTGCTAGCAGCCGCAACGATTGGGAGACCCAGTACTTC.

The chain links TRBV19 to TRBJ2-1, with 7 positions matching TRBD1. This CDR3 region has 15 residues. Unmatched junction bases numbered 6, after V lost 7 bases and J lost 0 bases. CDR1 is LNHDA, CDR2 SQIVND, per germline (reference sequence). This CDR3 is CASTSDRASYNEQFF. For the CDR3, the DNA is TGTGCCAGTACCTCCGACAGGGCCTCCTACAATGAGCAGTTCTTC.

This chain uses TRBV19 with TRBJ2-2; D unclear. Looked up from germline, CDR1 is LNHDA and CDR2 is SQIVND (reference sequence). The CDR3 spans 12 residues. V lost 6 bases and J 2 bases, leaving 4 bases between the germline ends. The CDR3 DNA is TGTGCCAGTAGCTCCAACACCGGGGAGCTGTTTTTT. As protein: CASSSNTGELFF.

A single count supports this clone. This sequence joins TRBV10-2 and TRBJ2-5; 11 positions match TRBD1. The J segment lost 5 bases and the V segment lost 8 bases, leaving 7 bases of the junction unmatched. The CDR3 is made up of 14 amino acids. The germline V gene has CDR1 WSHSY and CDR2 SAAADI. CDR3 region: CASRRTGGDETQYF. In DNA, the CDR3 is TGCGCCAGCCGCCGGACAGGGGGCGATGAGACCCAGTACTTC.

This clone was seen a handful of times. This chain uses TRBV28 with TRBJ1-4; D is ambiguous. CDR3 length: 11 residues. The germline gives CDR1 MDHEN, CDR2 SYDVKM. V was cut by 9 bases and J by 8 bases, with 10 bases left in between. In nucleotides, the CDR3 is TGTGCCAGTTTCAGTCGCGAAAAACTGTTTTTT. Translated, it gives CASFSREKLFF.

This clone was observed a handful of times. CDR3 sequence (DNA): TGTGCCAGCAGTGAAGGGGCGGTCTATGGCTACACCTTC. Its translation is CASSEGAVYGYTF. The V call is TRBV25-1, the J call TRBJ1-2; tentatively, D is TRBD1 (5 bases). Germline lookup yields CDR1 MGHDK and CDR2 SYGVNS. The CDR3 sequence is 13 residues long. The V and J ends lost 2 bases and 4 bases respectively, with 8 bases between them.

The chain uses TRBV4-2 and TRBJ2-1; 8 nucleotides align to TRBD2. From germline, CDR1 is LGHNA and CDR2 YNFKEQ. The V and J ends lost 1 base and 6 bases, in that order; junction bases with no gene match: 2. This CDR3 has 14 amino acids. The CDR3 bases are TGTGCCAGCAGCCAAGGGACTAGCCCCAATGAGCAGTTCTTC. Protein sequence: CASSQGTSPNEQFF.

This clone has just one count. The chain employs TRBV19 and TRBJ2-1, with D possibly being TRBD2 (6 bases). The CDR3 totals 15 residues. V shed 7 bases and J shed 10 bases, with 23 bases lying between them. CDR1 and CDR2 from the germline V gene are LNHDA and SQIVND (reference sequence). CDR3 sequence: CASTAGTPSRAEQFF. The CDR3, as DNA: TGTGCCAGTACCGCCGGGACTCCGAGCCGGGCCGAGCAGTTCTTC.

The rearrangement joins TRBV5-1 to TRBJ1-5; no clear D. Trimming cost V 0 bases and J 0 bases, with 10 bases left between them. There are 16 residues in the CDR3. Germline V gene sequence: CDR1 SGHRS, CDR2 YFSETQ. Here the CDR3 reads CASSLEPDRSNQPQHF. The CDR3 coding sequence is TGCGCCAGCAGCTTGGAGCCGGACCGTAGCAATCAGCCCCAGCATTTT.